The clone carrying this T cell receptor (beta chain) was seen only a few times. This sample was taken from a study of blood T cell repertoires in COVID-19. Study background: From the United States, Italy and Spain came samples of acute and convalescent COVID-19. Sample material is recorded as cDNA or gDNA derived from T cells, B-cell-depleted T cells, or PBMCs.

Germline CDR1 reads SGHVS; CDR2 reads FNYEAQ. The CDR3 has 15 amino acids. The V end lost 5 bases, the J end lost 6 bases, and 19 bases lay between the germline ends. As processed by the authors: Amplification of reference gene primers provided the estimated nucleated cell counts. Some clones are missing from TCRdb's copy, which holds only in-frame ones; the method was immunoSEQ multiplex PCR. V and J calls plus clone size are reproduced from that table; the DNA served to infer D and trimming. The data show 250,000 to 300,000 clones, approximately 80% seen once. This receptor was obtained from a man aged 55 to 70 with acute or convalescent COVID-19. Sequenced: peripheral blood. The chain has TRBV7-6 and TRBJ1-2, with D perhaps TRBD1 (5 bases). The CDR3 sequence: CASSPWGGASNGYTF. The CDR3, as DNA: TGTGCCAGCAGCCCCTGGGGCGGGGCCTCCAATGGCTACACCTTC.